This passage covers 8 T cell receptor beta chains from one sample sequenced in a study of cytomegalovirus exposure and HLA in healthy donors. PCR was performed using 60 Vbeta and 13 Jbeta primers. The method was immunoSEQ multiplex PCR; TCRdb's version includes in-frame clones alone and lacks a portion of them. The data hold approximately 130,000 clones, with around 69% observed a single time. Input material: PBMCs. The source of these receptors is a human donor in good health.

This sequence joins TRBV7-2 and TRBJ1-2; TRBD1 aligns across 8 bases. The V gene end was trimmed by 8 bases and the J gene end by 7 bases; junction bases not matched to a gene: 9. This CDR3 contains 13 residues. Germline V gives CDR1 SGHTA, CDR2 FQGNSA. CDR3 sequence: CASVGQGRGGYTF. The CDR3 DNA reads TGTGCCAGCGTCGGACAGGGTAGGGGTGGCTACACCTTC.

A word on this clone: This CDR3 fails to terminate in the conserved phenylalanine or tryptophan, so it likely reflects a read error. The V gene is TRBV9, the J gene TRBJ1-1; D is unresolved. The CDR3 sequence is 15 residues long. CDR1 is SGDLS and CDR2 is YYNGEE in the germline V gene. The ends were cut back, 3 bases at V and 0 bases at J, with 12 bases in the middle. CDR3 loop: CASSAHNGLNTEAFL. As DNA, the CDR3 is TGTGCCAGCAGCGCCCATAACGGGTTGAACACTGAAGCTTTCCTT.

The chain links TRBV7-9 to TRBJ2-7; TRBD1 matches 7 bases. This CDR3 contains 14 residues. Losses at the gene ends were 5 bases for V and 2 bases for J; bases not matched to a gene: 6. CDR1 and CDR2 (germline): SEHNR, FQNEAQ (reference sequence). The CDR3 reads CASSGPGQPYEQYF. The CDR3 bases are TGTGCCAGCAGCGGACCGGGACAGCCCTACGAGCAGTACTTC.

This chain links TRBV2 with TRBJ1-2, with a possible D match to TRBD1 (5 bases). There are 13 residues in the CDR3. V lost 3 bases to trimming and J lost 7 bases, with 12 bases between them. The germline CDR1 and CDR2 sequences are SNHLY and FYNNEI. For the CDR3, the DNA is TGTGCCAGCAGTGATCGGGGGGACGGTGGCTACACCTTC. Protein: CASSDRGDGGYTF.

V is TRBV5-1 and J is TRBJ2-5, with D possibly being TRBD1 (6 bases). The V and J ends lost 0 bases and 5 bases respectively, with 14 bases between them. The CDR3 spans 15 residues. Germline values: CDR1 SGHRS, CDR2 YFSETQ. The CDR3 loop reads CASSLGDRTEETQYF. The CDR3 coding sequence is TGCGCCAGCAGCTTGGGAGACAGGACGGAGGAGACCCAGTACTTC.

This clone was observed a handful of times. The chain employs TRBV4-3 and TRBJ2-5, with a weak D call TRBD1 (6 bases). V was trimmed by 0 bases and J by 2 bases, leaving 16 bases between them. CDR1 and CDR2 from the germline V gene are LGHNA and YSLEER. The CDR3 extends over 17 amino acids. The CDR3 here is CASSQDWGQRSQETQYF. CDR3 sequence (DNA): TGCGCCAGCAGCCAAGATTGGGGGCAACGATCGCAAGAGACCCAGTACTTC.

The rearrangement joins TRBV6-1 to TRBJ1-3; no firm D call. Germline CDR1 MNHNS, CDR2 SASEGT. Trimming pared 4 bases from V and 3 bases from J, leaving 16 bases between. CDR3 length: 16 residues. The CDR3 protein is CASSGPVGVLGNTIYF. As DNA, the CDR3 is TGTGCCAGCAGTGGTCCGGTGGGAGTTCTTGGAAACACCATATATTTT.

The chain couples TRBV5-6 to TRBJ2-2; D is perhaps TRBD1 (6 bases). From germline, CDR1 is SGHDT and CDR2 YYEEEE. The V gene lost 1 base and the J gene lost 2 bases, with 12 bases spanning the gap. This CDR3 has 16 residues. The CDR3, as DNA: TGTGCCAGCAGCTTGAACAGGGTGGCAAACACCGGGGAGCTGTTTTTT. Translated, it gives CASSLNRVANTGELFF.